This T cell receptor beta chain was obtained from a study of blood T cell repertoires in COVID-19. Study as a whole: Sites across the United States, Italy and Spain contributed samples from acute and convalescent COVID-19. The cDNA or gDNA used as material had been derived from T cells, B-cell-depleted T cells, or PBMCs.

Per the original data handling: Amplification of reference gene primers provided the estimated nucleated cell counts. Using immunoSEQ multiplex PCR, the repertoire was profiled, and TCRdb retains in-frame clones only, with some absent. V, J and clone size are taken as reported in that table, and D and trimming were inferred from the DNA itself. Of around 260,000 clones listed, around four fifths are singletons. CDR3 length: 16 amino acids. The germline V gene has CDR1 SGHVS and CDR2 FNYEAQ. Germline trimming cut 4 bases from V and 1 base from J; bases unmatched to any gene: 3. The specimen was peripheral blood. This receptor was identified in a man in his sixties with acute or convalescent COVID-19. The chain employs TRBV7-6 and TRBJ2-2; 10 nucleotides match TRBD2. CDR3 nucleotide sequence: TGTGCCAGCAGCTCTAGACTAGCGGGGAACACCGGGGAGCTGTTTTTT. Translating gives CASSSRLAGNTGELFF.